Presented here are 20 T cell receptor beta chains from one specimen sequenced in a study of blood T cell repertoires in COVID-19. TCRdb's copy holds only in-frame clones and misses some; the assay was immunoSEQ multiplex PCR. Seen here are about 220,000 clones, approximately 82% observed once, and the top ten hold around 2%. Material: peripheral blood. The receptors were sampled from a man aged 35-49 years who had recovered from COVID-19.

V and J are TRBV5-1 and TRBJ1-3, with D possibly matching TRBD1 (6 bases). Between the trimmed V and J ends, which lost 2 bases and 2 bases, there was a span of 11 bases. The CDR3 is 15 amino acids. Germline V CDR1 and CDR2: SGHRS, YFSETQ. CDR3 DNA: TGCGCCAGCAGCTTCGGGGGGCCCCCTGGAAACACCATATATTTT. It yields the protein CASSFGGPPGNTIYF.

The CDR3 DNA follows: TGCAGCGCACACCTCACAGATACGCAGTATTTT. Translated: CSAHLTDTQYF. The genes are TRBV29-1 and TRBJ2-3; D is undetermined. Per the germline V gene, CDR1 is SQVTM and CDR2 is ANQGSEA. Between the trimmed V and J ends, which lost 7 bases and 2 bases, there was a span of 7 bases. This CDR3 spans 11 amino acids.

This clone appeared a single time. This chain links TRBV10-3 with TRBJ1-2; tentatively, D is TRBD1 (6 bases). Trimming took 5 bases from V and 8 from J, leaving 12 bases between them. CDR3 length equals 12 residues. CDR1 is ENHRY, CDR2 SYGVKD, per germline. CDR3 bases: TGTGCCATCAGTTCAGGGGTTCAGGGCTACACCTTC. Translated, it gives CAISSGVQGYTF.

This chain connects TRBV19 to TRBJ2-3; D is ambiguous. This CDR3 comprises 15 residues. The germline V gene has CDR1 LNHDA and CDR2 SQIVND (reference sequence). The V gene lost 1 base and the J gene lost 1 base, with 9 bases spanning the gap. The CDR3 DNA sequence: TGTGCCAGTAGTATAGGGCAATCTCGCACAGATACGCAGTATTTT. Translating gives CASSIGQSRTDTQYF.

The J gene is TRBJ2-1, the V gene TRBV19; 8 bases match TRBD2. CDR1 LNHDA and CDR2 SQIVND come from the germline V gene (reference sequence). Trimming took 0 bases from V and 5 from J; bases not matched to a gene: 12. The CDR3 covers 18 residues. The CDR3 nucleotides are TGTGCCAGTAGTATAGACTTTCTCGGCCGGACTAGCCACAATGAGCAGTTCTTC. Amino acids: CASSIDFLGRTSHNEQFF.

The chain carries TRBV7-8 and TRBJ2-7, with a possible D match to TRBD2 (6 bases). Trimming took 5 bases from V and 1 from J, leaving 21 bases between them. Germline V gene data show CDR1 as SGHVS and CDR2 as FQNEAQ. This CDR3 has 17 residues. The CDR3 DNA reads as TGTGCCAGCAGCCCCTCCTATTGGGGGGATCGGTCCTACGAGCAGTACTTC. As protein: CASSPSYWGDRSYEQYF.

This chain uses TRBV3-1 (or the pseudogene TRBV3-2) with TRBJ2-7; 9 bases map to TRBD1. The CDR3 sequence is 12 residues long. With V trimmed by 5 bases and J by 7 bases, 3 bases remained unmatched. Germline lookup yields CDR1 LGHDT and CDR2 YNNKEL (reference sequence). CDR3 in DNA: TGTGCCAGCAGCACAGGGGGCGGAGAGCAGTACTTC. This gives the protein CASSTGGGEQYF.

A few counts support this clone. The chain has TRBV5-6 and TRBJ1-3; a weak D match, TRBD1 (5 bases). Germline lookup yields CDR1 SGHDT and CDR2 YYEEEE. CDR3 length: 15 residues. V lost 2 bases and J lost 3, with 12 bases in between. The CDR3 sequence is CASSFTGLVGNTIYF. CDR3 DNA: TGTGCCAGCAGCTTTACAGGTTTAGTTGGAAACACCATATATTTT. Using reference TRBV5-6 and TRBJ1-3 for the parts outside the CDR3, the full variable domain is DAGVTQSPTHLIKTRGQQVTLRCSPKSGHDTVSWYQQALGQGPQFIFQYYEEEERQRGNFPDRFSGHQFPNYSSELNVNALLLGDSALYLCASSFTGLVGNTIYFGEGSWLTVV.

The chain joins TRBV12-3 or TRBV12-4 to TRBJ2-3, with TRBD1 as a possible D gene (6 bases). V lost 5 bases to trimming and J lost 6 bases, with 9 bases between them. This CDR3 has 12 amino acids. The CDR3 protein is CASSTQGDTQYF. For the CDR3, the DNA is TGTGCCAGCAGTACACAGGGTGATACGCAGTATTTT.

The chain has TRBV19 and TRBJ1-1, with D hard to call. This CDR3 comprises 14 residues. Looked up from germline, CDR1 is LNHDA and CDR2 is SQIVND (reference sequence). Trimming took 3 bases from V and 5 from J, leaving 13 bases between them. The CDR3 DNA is TGTGCCAGTAGTATCGGCCCTTACGGGACTGAAGCTTTCTTT. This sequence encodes CASSIGPYGTEAFF.

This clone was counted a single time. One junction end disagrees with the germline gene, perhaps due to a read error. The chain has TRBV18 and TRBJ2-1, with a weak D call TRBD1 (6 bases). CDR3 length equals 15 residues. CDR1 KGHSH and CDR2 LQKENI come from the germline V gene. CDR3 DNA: TGTGCCAGCTCACCCCCCGGGGTTGCAGGGGCAGTTTTGATCTTC. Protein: CASSPPGVAGAVLIF.

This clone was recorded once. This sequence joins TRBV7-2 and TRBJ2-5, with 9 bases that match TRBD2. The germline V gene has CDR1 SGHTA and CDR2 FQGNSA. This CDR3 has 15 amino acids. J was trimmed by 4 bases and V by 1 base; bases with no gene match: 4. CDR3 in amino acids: CASSLDSGSGETQYF. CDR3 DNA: TGTGCCAGCAGCTTAGATAGCGGGAGTGGAGAGACCCAGTACTTC.

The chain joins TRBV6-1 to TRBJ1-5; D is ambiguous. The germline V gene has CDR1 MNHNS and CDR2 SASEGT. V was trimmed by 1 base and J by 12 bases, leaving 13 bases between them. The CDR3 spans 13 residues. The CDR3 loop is CASSEVPLEFQHF. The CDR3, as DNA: TGTGCCAGCAGTGAAGTTCCGTTAGAGTTCCAGCATTTT.

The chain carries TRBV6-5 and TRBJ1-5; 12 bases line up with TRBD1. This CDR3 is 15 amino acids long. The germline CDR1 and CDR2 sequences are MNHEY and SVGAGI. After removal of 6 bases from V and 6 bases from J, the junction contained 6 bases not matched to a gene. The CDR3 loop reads CASRPGQGAGQPQHF. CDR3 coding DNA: TGTGCCAGCAGACCGGGACAGGGGGCTGGTCAGCCCCAGCATTTT.

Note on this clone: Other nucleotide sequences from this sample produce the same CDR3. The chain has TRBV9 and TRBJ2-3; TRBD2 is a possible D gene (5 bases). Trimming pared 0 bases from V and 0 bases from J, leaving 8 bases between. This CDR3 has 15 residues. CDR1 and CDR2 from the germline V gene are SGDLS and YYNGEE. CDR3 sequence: CASSVVGGSTDTQYF. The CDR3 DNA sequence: TGTGCCAGCAGCGTAGTAGGCGGGAGCACAGATACGCAGTATTTT. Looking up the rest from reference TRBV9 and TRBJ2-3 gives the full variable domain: DSGVTQTPKHLITATGQRVTLRCSPRSGDLSVYWYQQSLDQGLQFLIQYYNGEERAKGNILERFSAQQFPDLHSELNLSSLELGDSALYFCASSVVGGSTDTQYFGPGTRLTVL.

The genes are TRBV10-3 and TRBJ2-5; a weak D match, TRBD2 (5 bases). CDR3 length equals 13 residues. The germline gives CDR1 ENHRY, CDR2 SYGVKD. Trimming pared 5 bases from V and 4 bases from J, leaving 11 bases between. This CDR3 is CAISLRERETQYF. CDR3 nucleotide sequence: TGTGCCATCAGTTTGAGGGAAAGAGAGACCCAGTACTTC.

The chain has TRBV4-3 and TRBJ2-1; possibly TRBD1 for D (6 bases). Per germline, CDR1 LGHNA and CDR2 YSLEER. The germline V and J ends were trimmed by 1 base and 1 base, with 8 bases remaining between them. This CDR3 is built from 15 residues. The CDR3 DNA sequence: TGCGCCAGCAGCCAAGTAAGGGGGTCCTACAATGAGCAGTTCTTC. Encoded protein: CASSQVRGSYNEQFF.

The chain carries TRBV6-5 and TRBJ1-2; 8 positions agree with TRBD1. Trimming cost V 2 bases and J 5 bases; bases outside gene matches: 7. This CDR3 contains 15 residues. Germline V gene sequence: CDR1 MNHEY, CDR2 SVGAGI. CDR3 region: CASSYHQGATYGYTF. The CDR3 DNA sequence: TGTGCCAGCAGTTACCACCAGGGGGCCACTTATGGCTACACCTTC.

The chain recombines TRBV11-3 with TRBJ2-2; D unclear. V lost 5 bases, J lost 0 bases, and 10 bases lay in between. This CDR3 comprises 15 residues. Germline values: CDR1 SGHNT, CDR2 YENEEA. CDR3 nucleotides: TGTGCCAGCAGCACCCTCGACACGAACACCGGGGAGCTGTTTTTT. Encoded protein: CASSTLDTNTGELFF.

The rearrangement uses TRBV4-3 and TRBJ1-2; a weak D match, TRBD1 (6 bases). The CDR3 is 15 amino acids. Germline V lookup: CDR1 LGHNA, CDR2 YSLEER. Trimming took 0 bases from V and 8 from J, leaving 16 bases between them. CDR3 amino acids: CASSQDLSGGAGYTF. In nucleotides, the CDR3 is TGCGCCAGCAGCCAAGATCTTTCGGGGGGCGCGGGCTACACCTTC.